One and the same sample provided the 32 T cell receptor beta chains below, sequenced in a study of blood T cell repertoires in COVID-19 (dated by TCRdb to about 2020). Library generation was performed with the immunoSEQ multiplex PCR assay. TCRdb stores this immuneACCESS table with in-frame sequences only. Part of the clones is absent; in the studies checked, under half of the shortfall reflects unresolved V genes, and no reason is known for the rest. The sample table holds about 150,000 clones, of which 70% to 90% were seen once. Over 2% of the sample goes to the ten largest clones. The specimen was peripheral blood. Source of these receptors: a man aged 50 to 59 who had recovered from COVID-19.

The chain links TRBV5-6 to TRBJ2-7; 7 nucleotides agree with TRBD1. The CDR3 sequence is 12 residues long. Trimming took 4 bases from V and 3 from J; bases not matched to a gene: 1. Germline V gene sequence: CDR1 SGHDT, CDR2 YYEEEE. CDR3: CASSRTGYEQYF. The CDR3 bases are TGTGCCAGCAGCAGGACAGGCTACGAGCAGTACTTC.

The rearrangement joins TRBV2 to TRBJ1-1; no clear D gene. Germline values: CDR1 SNHLY, CDR2 FYNNEI. This CDR3 is built from 15 residues. Trimming pared 5 bases from V and 1 base from J, leaving 14 bases between. The CDR3 coding sequence is TGTGCCAGCAGTTTAAATGACACGCCGAACACTGAAGCTTTCTTT. Encoded protein: CASSLNDTPNTEAFF.

The chain recombines TRBV7-8 with TRBJ1-1; unclear D gene. V was trimmed by 3 bases and J by 0 bases, leaving 5 bases between them. Per the germline V gene, CDR1 is SGHVS and CDR2 is FQNEAQ. The CDR3 loop spans 13 amino acids. The CDR3 is CASSFQMNTEAFF. CDR3 nucleotides: TGTGCCAGCAGCTTTCAGATGAACACTGAAGCTTTCTTT.

V gene TRBV5-4 combines with J gene TRBJ1-4; D is perhaps TRBD1 (6 bases). Germline V gene lookup returns CDR1 SGHNT and CDR2 YYREEE (reference sequence). Trimming shortened V by 4 bases and J by 3 bases, and 13 bases separated the two germline ends. The CDR3 has 15 amino acids. CDR3 sequence reads: CASSTGKGSNEKLFF. The CDR3 coding sequence is TGTGCCAGCAGCACAGGGAAGGGGTCTAATGAAAAACTGTTTTTT.

J is TRBJ1-2 and V is TRBV7-8; D ambiguous. CDR1 is SGHVS and CDR2 is FQNEAQ in the germline V gene. This CDR3 spans 14 amino acids. V was clipped by 4 bases and J by 5 bases, with 14 bases between them. CDR3 nucleotides: TGTGCCAGCAGCTCGACGACCGTGACTTATGGCTACACCTTC. Translated: CASSSTTVTYGYTF.

The rearrangement joins TRBV10-1 to TRBJ1-2; D possibly corresponds to TRBD1 (5 bases). The germline gives CDR1 WNHNN, CDR2 SYGVQD (reference sequence). V was trimmed by 11 bases and J by 2 bases, leaving 15 bases between them. The CDR3 extends over 13 amino acids. CDR3 nucleotide sequence: TGCGCCTGCTCAAGGGGCCTCAACTATGGCTACACCTTC. Translating gives CACSRGLNYGYTF.

The gene calls are TRBV28 and TRBJ1-5; D unclear. Germline V gene sequence: CDR1 MDHEN, CDR2 SYDVKM. CDR3 length: 12 residues. Between the trimmed V and J ends, which lost 2 bases and 6 bases, there was a span of 5 bases. This CDR3 reads CASSLAGQPQHF. The CDR3 region has the DNA TGTGCCAGCAGTTTAGCGGGTCAGCCCCAGCATTTT.

The V and J genes are TRBV7-2 and TRBJ1-6; 7 positions agree with TRBD1. V lost 0 bases, J lost 0 bases, and 5 bases stayed unmatched. Germline CDR1 and CDR2: SGHTA and FQGNSA. This CDR3 spans 18 amino acids. This chain's CDR3 is CASSLAGDRSSYNSPLHF. The DNA for the CDR3 is TGTGCCAGCAGCTTAGCGGGGGACAGAAGCTCCTATAATTCACCCCTCCACTTT. Combining the CDR3 with reference TRBV7-2 and TRBJ1-6 gives the whole variable domain GAGVSQSPSNKVTEKGKDVELRCDPISGHTALYWYRQSLGQGLEFLIYFQGNSAPDKSGLPSDRFSAERTGGSVSTLTIQRTQQEDSAVYLCASSLAGDRSSYNSPLHFGNGTRLTVT.

The chain couples TRBV19 to TRBJ2-5; TRBD2 matches at 10 bases. From germline, CDR1 is LNHDA and CDR2 SQIVND (reference sequence). The CDR3 is 13 residues long. V was clipped by 7 bases and J by 5 bases; unmatched bases: 4. The CDR3 loop is CASTSGRGETQYF. In DNA, the CDR3 is TGTGCCAGTACTAGCGGGAGAGGGGAGACCCAGTACTTC.

The sample holds a few counts of this clone. V is TRBV28 and J is TRBJ2-2; possible D gene TRBD2, 6 bases. Looked up from germline, CDR1 is MDHEN and CDR2 is SYDVKM. V lost 7 bases, J lost 9 bases, and 12 bases lay in between. This CDR3 has 12 residues. CDR3 sequence reads: CASNLEGRELFF. The CDR3 DNA is TGTGCCAGCAACCTGGAGGGTCGGGAGCTGTTTTTT.

The chain links TRBV18 to TRBJ1-4; D gene uncertain. From germline, CDR1 is KGHSH and CDR2 LQKENI. The CDR3 has 16 residues. V shed 2 bases and J shed 8 bases, with 18 bases lying between them. Here the CDR3 DNA reads TGTGCCAGCTCACCATCCGCTGGAGGCCTAGGAGAAAAACTGTTTTTT. This encodes CASSPSAGGLGEKLFF.

J is TRBJ1-2 and V is TRBV3-1 (or the pseudogene TRBV3-2); D perhaps matches TRBD1 (5 bases). This CDR3 has 12 amino acids. The germline gives CDR1 LGHDT, CDR2 YNNKEL (reference sequence). Trimming pared 7 bases from V and 6 bases from J, leaving 12 bases between. The CDR3 here is CASTRGGNGYTF. The CDR3, as DNA: TGTGCCAGCACAAGGGGCGGGAATGGCTACACCTTC.

V and J are TRBV20-1 and TRBJ2-1; 7 bases line up with TRBD2. V trimming: 3 bases; J trimming: 7 bases; junction bases outside the gene matches: 9. This CDR3 is built from 14 residues. The germline CDR1 and CDR2 sequences are DFQATT and SNEGSKA (reference sequence). The CDR3 DNA reads TGCAGTGCTAGTCGACTAGCCCTGGGGAATGAGCAGTTCTTC. Amino acid sequence: CSASRLALGNEQFF.

The chain is built from TRBV7-2 and TRBJ1-2; D gene unclear. Germline loops: CDR1 SGHTA, CDR2 FQGNSA. The CDR3 has 15 amino acids. The V end was cut by 1 base, the J end by 8 bases, with 17 bases between. CDR3 region: CASSLDRRQEVGYTF. Written as DNA, the CDR3 is TGTGCCAGCAGCTTAGACCGTCGGCAGGAGGTCGGCTACACCTTC.

The chain couples TRBV19 to TRBJ2-2, with D hard to call. This CDR3 region has 15 residues. The germline V and J ends were trimmed by 4 bases and 0 bases, with 9 bases remaining between them. CDR1 and CDR2 (germline): LNHDA, SQIVND (reference sequence). The CDR3 region has the DNA TGTGCCAGTAGTACCGGGTGGGCGAACACCGGGGAGCTGTTTTTT. Its translation: CASSTGWANTGELFF.

V is TRBV29-1 and J is TRBJ2-1; 9 nucleotides line up with TRBD1. Germline-derived CDR1 and CDR2 are SQVTM and ANQGSEA. This CDR3 region has 16 residues. The junction had 12 bases not matched to a gene; V was cut back by 1 base and J by 8 bases. CDR3 sequence: CSVEGAKQGAGDEQFF. The CDR3 nucleotides read TGCAGCGTTGAAGGGGCTAAACAGGGGGCAGGAGATGAGCAGTTCTTC.

The J gene is TRBJ2-3, the V gene TRBV5-1, with 12 bases matching TRBD2. This CDR3 is built from 16 residues. Germline V gives CDR1 SGHRS, CDR2 YFSETQ. V shed 4 bases and J 4 bases; nucleotides not matched to a gene: 7. The CDR3 loop reads CASSNGASGGADTQYF. DNA of the CDR3: TGCGCCAGCAGCAACGGAGCTAGCGGGGGGGCAGATACGCAGTATTTT.

The rearrangement joins TRBV6-2 or TRBV6-3 to TRBJ2-3; 10 bases are a match to TRBD2. J lost 3 bases, V lost 6 bases, and 15 bases had no gene match. Germline values: CDR1 MNHEY, CDR2 SVGEGT. This CDR3 has 18 residues. CDR3: CASSQPGKRGGGTDTQYF. The CDR3 bases are TGTGCCAGCAGCCAGCCGGGCAAGCGGGGGGGAGGGACAGATACGCAGTATTTT.

The rearrangement links TRBV4-3 to TRBJ2-1; the match to TRBD2 covers 11 bases. J gave up 4 bases and V 2 bases, and 7 bases lay outside the gene matches. CDR1 LGHNA and CDR2 YSLEER come from the germline V gene. The CDR3 consists of 17 residues. CDR3 DNA sequence: TGCGCCAGCAGCCAAATGGCCGGGACTAGCGGTTACAATGAGCAGTTCTTC. Protein: CASSQMAGTSGYNEQFF.

The chain recombines TRBV11-1 with TRBJ2-1; no definite D call. CDR3 size: 15 residues. In germline, CDR1 is SGHAT, CDR2 FQDESV (reference sequence). Trimming shortened V by 2 bases and J by 0 bases, and 8 bases separated the two germline ends. CDR3 in amino acids: CASSLRGSSYNEQFF. Written as DNA, the CDR3 is TGTGCCAGCAGCTTAAGAGGAAGCTCCTACAATGAGCAGTTCTTC.

The rearrangement uses TRBV19 and TRBJ2-7; D may be TRBD1 (6 bases). V was trimmed by 5 bases and J by 8 bases, leaving 13 bases between them. The CDR3 has 12 amino acids. Germline V gene data show CDR1 as LNHDA and CDR2 as SQIVND (reference sequence). The CDR3 nucleotides are TGTGCCAGTAGTTCACAGGGTGGGCAGCAGTACTTC. Translating gives CASSSQGGQQYF.

The chain carries TRBV7-8 and TRBJ1-2, with D maybe TRBD1 (5 bases). This CDR3 region has 15 residues. Germline CDR1 and CDR2: SGHVS and FQNEAQ. V was clipped by 1 base and J by 6 bases, with 15 bases between them. The CDR3 DNA sequence: TGTGCCAGCAGCTTAGTTGTGGCAGGGAGGGATGGCTACACCTTC. This translates into CASSLVVAGRDGYTF.

The chain employs TRBV6-2 or TRBV6-3 and TRBJ1-1; a possible D gene is TRBD1 (6 bases). CDR3 length: 14 amino acids. Deletions cut 6 bases from V and 4 bases from J, with 15 bases between. The germline V gene encodes CDR1 MNHEY and CDR2 SVGEGT. The CDR3 sequence: CASSPGERGTEAFF. The CDR3 DNA reads TGTGCCAGCAGCCCAGGGGAGCGGGGCACTGAAGCTTTCTTT.

A single count supports this clone. V gene TRBV12-3 or TRBV12-4 combines with J gene TRBJ1-5, with a tentative D call TRBD1 (5 bases). The CDR3 has 12 amino acids. Trimming removed 4 bases from V and 6 bases from J, with 7 bases in between. CDR3 region: CASSWGIQPQHF. Here the CDR3 DNA reads TGTGCCAGCAGTTGGGGCATTCAGCCCCAGCATTTT.

This chain connects TRBV7-2 to TRBJ2-7; 14 bases match TRBD2. The CDR3 extends over 15 amino acids. Germline-derived CDR1 and CDR2 are SGHTA and FQGNSA. The V segment lost 6 bases and the J segment 5 bases; nucleotides outside the gene matches: 6. The CDR3 spells CASRSGLAGVNEQYF. DNA for the CDR3: TGTGCCAGCAGATCGGGACTAGCGGGAGTTAACGAGCAGTACTTC.

The rearrangement links TRBV10-3 to TRBJ2-3, with a possible D match to TRBD2 (5 bases). V was clipped by 0 bases and J by 0 bases, with 13 bases between them. This CDR3 has 17 amino acids. Germline V CDR1 and CDR2: ENHRY, SYGVKD. CDR3 protein: CAISESAAGPSTDTQYF. CDR3 bases: TGTGCCATCAGTGAGTCGGCGGCGGGTCCTAGCACAGATACGCAGTATTTT.

The chain links TRBV6-5 to TRBJ1-2; 10 bases are a match to TRBD1. The CDR3 totals 13 residues. Trimming cost V 5 bases and J 4 bases; bases outside gene matches: 1. Germline CDR1 MNHEY, CDR2 SVGAGI. CDR3 residues: CASSRQGAYGYTF. The CDR3 DNA is TGTGCCAGCAGTAGACAGGGGGCCTATGGCTACACCTTC.

The count of this clone is one. V is TRBV5-1 and J is TRBJ1-1; no clear D. Germline-derived CDR1 and CDR2 are SGHRS and YFSETQ. The CDR3 has 14 amino acids. V was trimmed by 2 bases and J by 1 base, leaving 9 bases between them. The DNA for the CDR3 is TGCGCCAGCAGCTTATCAACAGCGAACACTGAAGCTTTCTTT. Its protein is CASSLSTANTEAFF.

The chain has TRBV24-1 and TRBJ1-5; the D is unclear. The V end was cut by 4 bases, the J end by 2 bases, with 11 bases between. There are 15 residues in the CDR3. CDR1 KGHDR and CDR2 SFDVKD come from the germline V gene. The CDR3 is CATSEGGQGNQPQHF. CDR3 DNA sequence: TGTGCCACCAGTGAGGGCGGGCAGGGCAATCAGCCCCAGCATTTT.

V gene TRBV5-4 combines with J gene TRBJ2-5; no reliable D call. There are 14 residues in the CDR3. The V and J ends lost 0 bases and 5 bases respectively, with 11 bases between them. The germline gives CDR1 SGHNT, CDR2 YYREEE (reference sequence). The CDR3 is CASSLEGPGETQYF. The CDR3 DNA follows: TGTGCCAGCAGCTTGGAAGGTCCCGGGGAGACCCAGTACTTC.

The V call is TRBV6-6, the J call TRBJ2-7; 9 bases are a match to TRBD2. This CDR3 spans 16 amino acids. The V gene's germline CDR1 is MNHNY and CDR2 SVGAGI (reference sequence). Losses at the gene ends were 2 bases for V and 4 bases for J; bases not matched to a gene: 9. For the CDR3, the DNA is TGTGCCAGCAGTTACGGTGGGGTTAGCGGGGGTTACGAGCAGTACTTC. Translating it yields CASSYGGVSGGYEQYF.

This chain links TRBV5-1 with TRBJ2-1; D may be TRBD2 (5 bases). The CDR3 length is 15 residues. Germline CDR1 reads SGHRS; CDR2 reads YFSETQ. Trimming cost V 0 bases and J 8 bases, with 15 bases left between them. CDR3 DNA sequence: TGCGCCAGCAGCTTGGGGGAGACGGCCCGGGATGAGCAGTTCTTC. Protein sequence: CASSLGETARDEQFF. Looking up the rest from reference TRBV5-1 and TRBJ2-1 gives the full variable domain: KAGVTQTPRYLIKTRGQQVTLSCSPISGHRSVSWYQQTPGQGLQFLFEYFSETQRNKGNFPGRFSGRQFSNSRSEMNVSTLELGDSALYLCASSLGETARDEQFFGPGTRLTVL.